This T cell receptor beta chain was sequenced for a study of blood T cell repertoires in COVID-19. The overall study: The analysed material was cDNA or gDNA that came from T cells, B-cell-depleted T cells, or PBMCs.

The CDR3 is made up of 16 amino acids. V shed 3 bases, J shed 5 bases, and the junction held 5 bases outside the gene matches. Germline values: CDR1 KGHSH, CDR2 LQKENI. Ages ranged from roughly 18 to 100 years, with residence in more than 20 US areas. Methods used by the authors: Using reference gene primer amplification, nucleated cell counts were estimated. Sequenced by immunoSEQ multiplex PCR; TCRdb stores in-frame clones only, minus some. V and J calls and clone size are given by that table; D and trimming were obtained from the DNA. The sample carries around 380,000 clones, around 87% recorded once.

The gene calls are TRBV18 and TRBJ2-2, with 11 bases aligning to TRBD1. Specimen: PBMCs or T cells enriched from blood (not recorded which). The TCR originated in a man aged 25 to 40 who had recovered from COVID-19. The CDR3, as DNA: TGTGCCAGCTCACCTGGACAGGGGGCCAGAACCGGGGAGCTGTTTTTT. Translation: CASSPGQGARTGELFF.